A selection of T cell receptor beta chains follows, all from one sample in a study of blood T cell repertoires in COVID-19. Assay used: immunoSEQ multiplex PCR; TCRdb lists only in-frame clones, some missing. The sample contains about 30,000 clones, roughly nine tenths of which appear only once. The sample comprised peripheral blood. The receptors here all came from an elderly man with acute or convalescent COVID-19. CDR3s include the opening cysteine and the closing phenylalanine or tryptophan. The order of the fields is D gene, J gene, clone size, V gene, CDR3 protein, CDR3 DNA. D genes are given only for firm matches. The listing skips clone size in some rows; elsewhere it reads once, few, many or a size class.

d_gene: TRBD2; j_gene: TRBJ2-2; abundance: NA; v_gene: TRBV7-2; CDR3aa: CASSLGPQRGGTGELFF; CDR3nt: TGTGCCAGCAGCTTAGGGCCCCAGCGGGGGGGCACCGGGGAGCTGTTTTTT
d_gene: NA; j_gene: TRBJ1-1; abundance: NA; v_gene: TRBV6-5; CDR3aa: CATWGGAAEAFF; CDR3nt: TGTGCCACATGGGGGGGGGCCGCTGAAGCTTTCTTT
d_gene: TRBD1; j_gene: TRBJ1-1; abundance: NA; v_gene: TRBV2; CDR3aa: CASSFDRGSTEAFF; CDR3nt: TGTGCCAGCAGCTTTGACAGGGGGAGCACTGAAGCTTTCTTT
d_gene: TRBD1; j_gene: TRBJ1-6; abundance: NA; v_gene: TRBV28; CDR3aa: CASSEYRGQSYNSPLHF; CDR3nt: TGTGCCAGCAGTGAGTACAGGGGGCAATCCTATAATTCACCCCTCCACTTT
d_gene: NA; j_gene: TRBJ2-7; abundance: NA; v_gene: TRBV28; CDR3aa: CASSIGVRGPSYEQYF; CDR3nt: TGTGCCAGCAGTATCGGGGTCAGGGGTCCCTCCTACGAGCAGTACTTC
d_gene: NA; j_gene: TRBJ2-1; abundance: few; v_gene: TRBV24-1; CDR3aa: CATSDRYNEQFF; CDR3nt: TGTGCCACCAGTGACCGGTACAATGAGCAGTTCTTC
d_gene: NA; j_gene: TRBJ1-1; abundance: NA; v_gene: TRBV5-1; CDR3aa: CASSLGGGVVTEAFF; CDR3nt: TGCGCCAGCAGCTTGGGTGGAGGGGTCGTCACTGAAGCTTTCTTT
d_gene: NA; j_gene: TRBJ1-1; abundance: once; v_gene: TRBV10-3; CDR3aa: CAINFRENTEAFF; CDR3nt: TGTGCCATCAATTTCAGGGAGAACACTGAAGCTTTCTTT
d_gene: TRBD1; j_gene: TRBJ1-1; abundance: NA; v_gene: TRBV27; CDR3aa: CASSKDRGNTEAFF; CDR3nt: TGTGCCAGCAGTAAGGACAGGGGGAACACTGAAGCTTTCTTT
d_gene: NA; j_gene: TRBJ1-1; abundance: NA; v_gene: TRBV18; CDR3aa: CASSPTGYRVNTEAFF; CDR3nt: TGTGCCAGCTCACCAACGGGATACAGGGTGAACACTGAAGCTTTCTTT
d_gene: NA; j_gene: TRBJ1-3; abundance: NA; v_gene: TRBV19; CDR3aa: CATFDGAGSSGNTIYF; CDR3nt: TGTGCCACCTTTGATGGGGCTGGATCCTCTGGAAACACCATATATTTT
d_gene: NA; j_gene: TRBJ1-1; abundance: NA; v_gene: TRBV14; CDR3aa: CASSQGAWTEAFF; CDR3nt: TGTGCCAGCAGCCAGGGGGCGTGGACTGAAGCTTTCTTT
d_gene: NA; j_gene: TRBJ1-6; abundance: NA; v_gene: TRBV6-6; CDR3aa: CASSYSPGSPLHF; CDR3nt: TGTGCCAGCAGTTACTCGCCCGGTTCACCCCTCCACTTT
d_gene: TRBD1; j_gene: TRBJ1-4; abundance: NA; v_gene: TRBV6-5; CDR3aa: CASSSRQGGEKLFF; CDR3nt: TGTGCCAGCAGTTCCCGACAGGGAGGTGAAAAACTGTTTTTT
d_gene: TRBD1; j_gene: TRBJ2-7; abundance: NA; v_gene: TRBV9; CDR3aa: CASSVGTGASSYEQYF; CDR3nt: TGTGCCAGCAGCGTAGGGACAGGGGCGTCCTCCTACGAGCAGTACTTC
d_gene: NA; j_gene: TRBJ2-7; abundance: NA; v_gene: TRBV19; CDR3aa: CASSISSLYEQYF; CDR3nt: TGTGCCAGTAGTATTTCTAGCCTCTACGAGCAGTACTTC
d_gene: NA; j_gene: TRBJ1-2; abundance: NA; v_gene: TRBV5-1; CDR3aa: CASSLTGPAHPYGYTF; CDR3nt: TGCGCCAGCAGCCTGACAGGCCCGGCCCATCCATATGGCTACACCTTC
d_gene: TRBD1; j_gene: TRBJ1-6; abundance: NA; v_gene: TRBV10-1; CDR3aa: CASIWDRDSPLHF; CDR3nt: TGCGCCAGCATCTGGGACAGGGATTCACCCCTCCACTTT
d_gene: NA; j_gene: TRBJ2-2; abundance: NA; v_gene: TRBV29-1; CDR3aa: CSVGGPKGSGELFF; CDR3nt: TGCAGCGTAGGGGGTCCGAAGGGCTCCGGGGAGCTGTTTTTT
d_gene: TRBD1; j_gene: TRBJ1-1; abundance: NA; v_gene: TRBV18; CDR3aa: CASSPLQGMNTEAFF; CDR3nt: TGTGCCAGCTCACCACTACAGGGGATGAACACTGAAGCTTTCTTT
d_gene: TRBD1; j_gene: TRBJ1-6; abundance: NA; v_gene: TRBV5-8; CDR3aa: CASSFTGGYGDSPLHF; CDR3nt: TGTGCCAGCAGCTTCACAGGGGGATACGGAGATTCACCCCTCCACTTT
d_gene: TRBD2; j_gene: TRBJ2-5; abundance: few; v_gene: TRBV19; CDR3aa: CASSIYVGLGETQYF; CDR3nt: TGTGCCAGTAGTATCTATGTGGGACTAGGAGAGACCCAGTACTTC
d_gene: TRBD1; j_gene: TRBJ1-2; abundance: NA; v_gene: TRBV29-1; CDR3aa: CSVGTGGFYGYTF; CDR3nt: TGCAGCGTTGGGACAGGGGGTTTCTATGGCTACACCTTC
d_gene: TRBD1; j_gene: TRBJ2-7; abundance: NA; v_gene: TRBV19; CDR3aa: CASSHPGTGVGYEQYF; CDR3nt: TGTGCCAGTAGTCATCCCGGGACAGGGGTGGGGTACGAGCAGTACTTC
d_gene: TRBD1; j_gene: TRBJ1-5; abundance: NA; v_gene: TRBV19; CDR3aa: CASSMGQGGNQPQHF; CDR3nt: TGTGCCAGTAGTATGGGACAGGGGGGCAATCAGCCCCAGCATTTT
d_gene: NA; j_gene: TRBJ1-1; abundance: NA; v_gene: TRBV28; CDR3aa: CASSPRLTGTEAFF; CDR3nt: TGTGCCAGCAGTCCTCGACTGACCGGCACTGAAGCTTTCTTT
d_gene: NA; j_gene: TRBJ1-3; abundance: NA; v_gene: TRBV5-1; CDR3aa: CASSPRRGPISGNTIYF; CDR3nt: TGCGCCAGCAGCCCCAGGCGGGGTCCGATCTCTGGAAACACCATATATTTT
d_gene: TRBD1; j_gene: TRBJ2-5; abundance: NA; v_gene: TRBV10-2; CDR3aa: CASSESTGETQYF; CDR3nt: TGCGCCAGCAGTGAGTCGACAGGGGAGACCCAGTACTTC
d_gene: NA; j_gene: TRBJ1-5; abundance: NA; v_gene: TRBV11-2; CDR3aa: CASSLEANQPQHF; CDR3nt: TGTGCCAGCAGCTTAGAAGCAAATCAGCCCCAGCATTTT
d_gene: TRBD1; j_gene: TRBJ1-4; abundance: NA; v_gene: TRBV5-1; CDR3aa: CASSLDRGSPNEKLFF; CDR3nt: TGCGCCAGCAGCTTGGACAGGGGGTCACCTAATGAAAAACTGTTTTTT
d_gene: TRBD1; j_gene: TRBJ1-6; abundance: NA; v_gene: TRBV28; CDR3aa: CASDGQGGSPLHF; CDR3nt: TGTGCCAGCGACGGACAGGGAGGTTCACCCCTCCACTTT
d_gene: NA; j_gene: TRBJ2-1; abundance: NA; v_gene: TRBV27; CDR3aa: CASTRSGLAHEQFF; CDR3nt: TGTGCCAGCACGCGAAGCGGACTCGCCCATGAGCAGTTCTTC
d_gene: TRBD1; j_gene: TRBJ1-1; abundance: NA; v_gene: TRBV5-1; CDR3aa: CASSLGDRLNTEAFF; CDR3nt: TGCGCCAGCAGCTTGGGGGACAGATTAAACACTGAAGCTTTCTTT
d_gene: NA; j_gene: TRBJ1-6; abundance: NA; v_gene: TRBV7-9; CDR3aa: CASSQPGTSPLHF; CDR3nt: TGTGCCAGCAGCCAACCGGGAACTTCACCCCTCCACTTT
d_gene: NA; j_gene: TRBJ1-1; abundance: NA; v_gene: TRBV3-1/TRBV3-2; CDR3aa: CASSQDRTKAFF; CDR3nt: TGTGCCAGCAGCCAAGATAGAACGAAGGCTTTCTTT
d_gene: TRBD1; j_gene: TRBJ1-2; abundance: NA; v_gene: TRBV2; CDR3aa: CASSRQGEGGYTF; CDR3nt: TGTGCCAGCAGCCGACAGGGGGAAGGTGGCTACACCTTC
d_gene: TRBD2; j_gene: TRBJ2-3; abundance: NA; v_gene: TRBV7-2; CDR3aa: CASSLGRAGGFRADTQYF; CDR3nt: TGTGCCAGCAGCTTAGGGAGGGCGGGGGGTTTCCGCGCAGATACGCAGTATTTT
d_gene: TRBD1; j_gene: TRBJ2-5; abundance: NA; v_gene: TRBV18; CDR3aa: CASSAGGGEETQYF; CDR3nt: TGTGCCAGCTCAGCAGGGGGTGGAGAAGAGACCCAGTACTTC
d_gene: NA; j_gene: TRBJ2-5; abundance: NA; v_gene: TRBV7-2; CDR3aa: CASSRGSGETQYF; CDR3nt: TGTGCCAGCAGCCGCGGCAGCGGGGAGACCCAGTACTTC
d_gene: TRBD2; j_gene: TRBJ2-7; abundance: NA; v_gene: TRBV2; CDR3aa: CASIVGAGAYEQYF; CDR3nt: TGTGCCAGCATTGTGGGAGCGGGGGCCTACGAGCAGTACTTC
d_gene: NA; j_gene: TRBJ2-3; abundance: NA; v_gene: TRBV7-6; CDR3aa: CASSRELGWPADTQYF; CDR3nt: TGTGCCAGCAGCCGTGAACTAGGCTGGCCGGCAGATACGCAGTATTTT
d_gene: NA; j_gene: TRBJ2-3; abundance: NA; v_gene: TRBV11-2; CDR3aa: CASSLGGLRSTDTQYF; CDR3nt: TGTGCCAGCAGCTTGGGAGGACTACGAAGCACAGATACGCAGTATTTT
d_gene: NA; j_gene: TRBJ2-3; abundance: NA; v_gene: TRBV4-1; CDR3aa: CASSQDFGGSTDTQYF; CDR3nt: TGCGCCAGCAGCCAAGATTTTGGGGGGTCCACAGATACGCAGTATTTT
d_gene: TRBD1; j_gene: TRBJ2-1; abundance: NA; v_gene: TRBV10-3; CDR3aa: CAISELGQALNEQFF; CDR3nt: TGTGCCATCAGTGAATTGGGACAGGCACTAAATGAGCAGTTCTTC
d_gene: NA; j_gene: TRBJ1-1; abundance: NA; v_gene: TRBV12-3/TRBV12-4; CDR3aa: CASSIYSDSEAFF; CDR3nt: TGTGCCAGCAGCATATATTCAGACTCTGAAGCTTTCTTT
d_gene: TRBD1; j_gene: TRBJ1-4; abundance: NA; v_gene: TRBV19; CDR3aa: CASSIRDRENEKLFF; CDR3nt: TGTGCCAGTAGTATTCGGGACAGGGAAAATGAAAAACTGTTTTTT
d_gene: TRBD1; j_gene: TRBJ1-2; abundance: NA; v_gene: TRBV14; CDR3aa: CASRPGTGGSGYTF; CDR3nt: TGTGCCAGCAGACCCGGGACAGGGGGCTCTGGCTACACCTTC
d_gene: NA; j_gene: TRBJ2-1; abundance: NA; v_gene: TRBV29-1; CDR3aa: CSVQEGAGQFF; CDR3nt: TGCAGCGTCCAAGAGGGCGCTGGGCAGTTCTTC
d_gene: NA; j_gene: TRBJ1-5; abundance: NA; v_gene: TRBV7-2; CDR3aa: CASSLRGGPYSNQPQHF; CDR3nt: TGTGCCAGCAGCTTGAGAGGAGGACCCTATAGCAATCAGCCCCAGCATTTT
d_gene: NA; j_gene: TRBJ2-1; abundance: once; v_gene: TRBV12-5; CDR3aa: CASGYPGHVYNEQFF; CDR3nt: TGTGCTAGTGGTTACCCGGGACACGTCTACAATGAGCAGTTCTTC
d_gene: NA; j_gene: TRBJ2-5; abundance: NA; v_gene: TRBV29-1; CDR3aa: CSVVGGVETQYF; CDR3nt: TGCAGCGTTGTTGGGGGCGTTGAGACCCAGTACTTC
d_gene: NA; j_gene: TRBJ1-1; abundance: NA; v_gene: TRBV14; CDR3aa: CASSQSLGGNTEAFF; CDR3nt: TGTGCCAGCAGCCAAAGTCTAGGAGGGAACACTGAAGCTTTCTTT
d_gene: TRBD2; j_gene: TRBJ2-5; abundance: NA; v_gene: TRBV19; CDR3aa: CASSELAGPQETQYF; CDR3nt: TGTGCCAGTAGCGAACTAGCGGGCCCTCAAGAGACCCAGTACTTC
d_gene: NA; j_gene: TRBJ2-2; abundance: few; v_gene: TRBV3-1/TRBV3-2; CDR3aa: CASSQEGNTGELFF; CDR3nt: TGTGCCAGCAGCCAAGAGGGCAACACCGGGGAGCTGTTTTTT
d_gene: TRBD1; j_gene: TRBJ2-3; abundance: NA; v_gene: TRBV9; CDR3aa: CASSVQGAPTDTQYF; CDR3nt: TGTGCCAGCAGCGTACAGGGGGCTCCCACAGATACGCAGTATTTT
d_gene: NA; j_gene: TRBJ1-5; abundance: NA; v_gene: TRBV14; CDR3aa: CASSQLGDNQPQHF; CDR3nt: TGTGCCAGCAGCCAATTGGGAGACAATCAGCCCCAGCATTTT
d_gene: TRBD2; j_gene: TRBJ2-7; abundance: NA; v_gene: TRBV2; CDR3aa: CASREQRLAGYEQYF; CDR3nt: TGTGCCAGCAGAGAACAAAGACTAGCGGGCTACGAGCAGTACTTC
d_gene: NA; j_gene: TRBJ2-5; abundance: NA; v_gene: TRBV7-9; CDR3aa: CASSSDSQETQYF; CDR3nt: TGTGCCAGCAGCTCCGACAGTCAAGAGACCCAGTACTTC
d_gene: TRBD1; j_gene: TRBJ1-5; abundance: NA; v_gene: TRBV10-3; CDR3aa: CAISGTGSNQPQHF; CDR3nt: TGTGCCATCAGCGGGACAGGTAGCAATCAGCCCCAGCATTTT